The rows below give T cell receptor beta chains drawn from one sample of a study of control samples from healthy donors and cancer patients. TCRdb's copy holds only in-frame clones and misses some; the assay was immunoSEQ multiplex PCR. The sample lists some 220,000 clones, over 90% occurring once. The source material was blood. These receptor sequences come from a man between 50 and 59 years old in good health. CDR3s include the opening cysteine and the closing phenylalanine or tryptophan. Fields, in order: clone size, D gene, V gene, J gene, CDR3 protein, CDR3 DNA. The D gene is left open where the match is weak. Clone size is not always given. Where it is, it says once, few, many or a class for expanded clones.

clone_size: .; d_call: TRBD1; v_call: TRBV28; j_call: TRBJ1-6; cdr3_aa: CASRYTGQPWGYNSPLHF; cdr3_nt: TGTGCCAGCAGGTATACGGGACAGCCCTGGGGTTATAATTCACCCCTCCACTTT
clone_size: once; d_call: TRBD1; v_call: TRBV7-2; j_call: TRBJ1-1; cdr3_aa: CASSRQGATYTEAFF; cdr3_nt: TGTGCCAGCAGCAGACAGGGGGCGACTTACACTGAAGCTTTCTTT
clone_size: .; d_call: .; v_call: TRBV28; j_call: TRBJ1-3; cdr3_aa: CASSLSGALSGNTIYF; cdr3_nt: TGTGCCAGCAGTTTATCCGGAGCACTCTCTGGAAACACCATATATTTT
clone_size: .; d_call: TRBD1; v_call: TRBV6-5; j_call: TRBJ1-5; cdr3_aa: CASSYLTGQNQPQHF; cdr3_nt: TGTGCCAGCAGTTACCTGACAGGGCAGAATCAGCCCCAGCATTTT
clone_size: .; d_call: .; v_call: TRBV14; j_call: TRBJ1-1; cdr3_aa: CASSQEYRSKKNTEAFF; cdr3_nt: TGTGCCAGCAGCCAAGAGTACCGCTCAAAAAAGAACACTGAAGCTTTCTTT
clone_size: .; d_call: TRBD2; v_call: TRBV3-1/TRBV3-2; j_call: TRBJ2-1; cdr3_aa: CASSQAGGPVNEQFF; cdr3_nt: TGTGCCAGCAGCCAAGCGGGGGGGCCCGTTAATGAGCAGTTCTTC
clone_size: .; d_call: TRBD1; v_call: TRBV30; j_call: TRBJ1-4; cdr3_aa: CAWSPGTGPPTNEKLFF; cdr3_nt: TGTGCCTGGAGTCCCGGGACAGGGCCCCCAACTAATGAAAAACTGTTTTTT
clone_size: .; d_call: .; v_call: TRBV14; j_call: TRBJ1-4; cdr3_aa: CASSQEWTANEKLFF; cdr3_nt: TGTGCCAGCAGCCAAGAGTGGACAGCTAATGAAAAACTGTTTTTT
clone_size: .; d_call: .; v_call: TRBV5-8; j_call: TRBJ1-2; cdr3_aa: CASSFPGLGGYTF; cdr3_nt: TGTGCCAGCAGCTTTCCAGGGCTTGGAGGCTACACCTTC
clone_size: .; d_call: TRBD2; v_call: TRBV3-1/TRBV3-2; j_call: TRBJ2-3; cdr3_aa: CASSQEKAGTRKDTQYF; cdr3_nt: TGTGCCAGCAGCCAAGAGAAAGCGGGGACCCGCAAGGATACGCAGTATTTT
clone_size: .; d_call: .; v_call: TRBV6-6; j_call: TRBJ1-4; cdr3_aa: CASSLGSATNEKLFF; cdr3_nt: TGTGCCAGCAGTTTAGGGTCGGCAACTAATGAAAAACTGTTTTTT
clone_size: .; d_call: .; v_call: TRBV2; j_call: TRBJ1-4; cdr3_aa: CASSEIRGGGEKLFF; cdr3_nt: TGTGCCAGCAGTGAAATTAGGGGGGGAGGTGAAAAACTGTTTTTT
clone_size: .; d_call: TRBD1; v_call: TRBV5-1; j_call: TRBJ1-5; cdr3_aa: CASRGGTGPNQPQHF; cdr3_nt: TGCGCCAGCCGAGGGGGGACAGGCCCCAATCAGCCCCAGCATTTT
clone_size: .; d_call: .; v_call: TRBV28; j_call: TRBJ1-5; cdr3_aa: CASSPHMGANQPQHF; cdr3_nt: TGTGCCAGCAGTCCCCATATGGGGGCAAATCAGCCCCAGCATTTT
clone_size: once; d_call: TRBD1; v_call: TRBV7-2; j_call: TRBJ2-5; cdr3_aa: CASRVRQGEETQYF; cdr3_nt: TGTGCCAGCAGGGTAAGACAGGGCGAAGAGACCCAGTACTTC
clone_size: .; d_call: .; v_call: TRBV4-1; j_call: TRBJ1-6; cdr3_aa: CASSQDSWAKPLHF; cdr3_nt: TGCGCCAGCAGCCAAGATAGTTGGGCCAAACCCCTCCACTTT
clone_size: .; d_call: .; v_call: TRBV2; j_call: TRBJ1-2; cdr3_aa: CASSNGAANYGYTF; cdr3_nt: TGTGCCAGCAGTAATGGGGCAGCCAACTATGGCTACACCTTC
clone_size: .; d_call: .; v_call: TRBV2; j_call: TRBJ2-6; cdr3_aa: CASSDPPKGANVLTF; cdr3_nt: TGTGCCAGCAGTGACCCCCCCAAGGGGGCCAACGTCCTGACTTTC
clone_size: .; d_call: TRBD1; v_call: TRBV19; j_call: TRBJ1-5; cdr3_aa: CASSGTGYVEPQHF; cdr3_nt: TGTGCCAGTAGCGGGACAGGGTATGTGGAGCCCCAGCATTTT
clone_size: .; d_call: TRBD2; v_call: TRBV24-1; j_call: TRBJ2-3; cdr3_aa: CATVRRQRGNTDTQYF; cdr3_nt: TGTGCCACCGTCAGGCGGCAGCGGGGAAACACAGATACGCAGTATTTT
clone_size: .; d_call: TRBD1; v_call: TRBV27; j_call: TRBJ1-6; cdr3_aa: CASRGQSSYNSPLHF; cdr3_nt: TGTGCCAGCAGGGGACAGAGCTCCTATAATTCACCCCTCCACTTT
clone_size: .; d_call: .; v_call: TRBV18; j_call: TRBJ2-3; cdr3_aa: CASSLQGGDTDTQYF; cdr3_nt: TGTGCCAGCTCACTACAGGGCGGTGACACAGATACGCAGTATTTT
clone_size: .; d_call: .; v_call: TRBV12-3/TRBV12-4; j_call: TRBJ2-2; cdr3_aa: CASSSQNTGELFF; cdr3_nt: TGTGCCAGCAGTAGTCAGAACACCGGGGAGCTGTTTTTT
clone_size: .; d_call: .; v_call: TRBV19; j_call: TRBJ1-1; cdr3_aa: CASSPAPRGRTEAFF; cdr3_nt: TGTGCCAGTAGCCCTGCCCCTCGAGGACGCACTGAAGCTTTCTTT
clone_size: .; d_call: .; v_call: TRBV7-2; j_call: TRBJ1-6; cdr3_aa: CASSLARDSPLHF; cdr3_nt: TGTGCCAGCAGCTTAGCGAGGGATTCACCCCTCCACTTT
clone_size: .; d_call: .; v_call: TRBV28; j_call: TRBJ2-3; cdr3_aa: CASSLPGTPNTDTQYF; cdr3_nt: TGTGCCAGCAGTTTACCCGGGACCCCCAACACAGATACGCAGTATTTT
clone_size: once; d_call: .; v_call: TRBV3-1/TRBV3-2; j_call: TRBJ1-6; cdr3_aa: CASSQGSGGGLTPLHF; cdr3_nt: TGTGCCAGCAGCCAAGGGTCGGGAGGCGGGTTGACACCCCTCCACTTT
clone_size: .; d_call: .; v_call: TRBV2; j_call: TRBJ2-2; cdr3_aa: CASSEEGSGELFF; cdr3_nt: TGTGCCAGCAGTGAGGAGGGGTCCGGGGAGCTGTTTTTT
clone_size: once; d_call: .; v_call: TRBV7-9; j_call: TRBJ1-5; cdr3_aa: CASSLSLGDQPQHF; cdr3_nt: TGTGCCAGCAGCTTATCATTAGGGGACCAGCCCCAGCATTTT
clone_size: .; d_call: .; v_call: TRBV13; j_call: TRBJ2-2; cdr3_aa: CASSITRTRGTGELFF; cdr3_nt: TGTGCCAGCAGCATAACTCGGACGAGAGGAACCGGGGAGCTGTTTTTT
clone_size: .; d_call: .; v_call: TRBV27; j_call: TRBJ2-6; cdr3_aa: CASSFSSGANVLTF; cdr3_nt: TGTGCCAGCAGTTTTTCCTCTGGGGCCAACGTCCTGACTTTC
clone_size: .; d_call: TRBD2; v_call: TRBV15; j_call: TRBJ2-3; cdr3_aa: CATSRAPTSAGTDTQYF; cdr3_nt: TGTGCCACCAGCAGAGCCCCCACTAGCGCGGGCACAGATACGCAGTATTTT